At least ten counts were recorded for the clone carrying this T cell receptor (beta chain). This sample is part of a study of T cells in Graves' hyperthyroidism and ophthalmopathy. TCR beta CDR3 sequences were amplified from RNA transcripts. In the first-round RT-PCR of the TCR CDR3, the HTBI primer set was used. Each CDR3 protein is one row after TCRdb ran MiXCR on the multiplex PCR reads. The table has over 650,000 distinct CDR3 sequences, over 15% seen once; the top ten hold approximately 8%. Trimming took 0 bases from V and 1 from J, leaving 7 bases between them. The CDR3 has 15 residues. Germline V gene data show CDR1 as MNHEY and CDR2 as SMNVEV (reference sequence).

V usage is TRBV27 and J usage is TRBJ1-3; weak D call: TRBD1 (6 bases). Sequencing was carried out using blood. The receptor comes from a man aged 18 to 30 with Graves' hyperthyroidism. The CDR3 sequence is CASSLSGGSGNTIYF. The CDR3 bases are TGTGCCAGCAGTTTATCAGGGGGATCTGGAAACACCATATATTTT.